This T cell receptor beta chain came from a study of T cell responses to AZD1222 COVID-19 vaccine. Study-level points and caveats: Mostly white British, mostly female donors; authors suggested clonal diversity may be underestimated. The number of AZD1222 recipients seropositive at baseline was only six. Spike regions recognized by vaccine-associated CD4 TCRs spanned the protein, led by 160-218 and 743-854.

The repertoire was sequenced with immunoSEQ multiplex PCR; TCRdb's copy has only in-frame clones and lacks some. The top ten hold about 1.3% of the sample, which has roughly 150,000 clones, over 75% seen once. Regarding this clone: Its antigen is unidentified.

The CDR3 runs to 15 residues. Germline V CDR1 and CDR2: MDHEN, SYDVKM. J was trimmed by 2 bases and V by 8 bases; bases with no gene match: 7. The rearrangement joins TRBV28 to TRBJ2-3, with 10 bases that match TRBD2. This TCR was sampled from an adult in good health. Sequenced here: peripheral blood, sampled on day 0 of AZD1222 vaccination. The CDR3 bases are TGTGCCAGCGCCGGGCTAGCGGGGGACACAGATACGCAGTATTTT. Protein sequence: CASAGLAGDTDTQYF.